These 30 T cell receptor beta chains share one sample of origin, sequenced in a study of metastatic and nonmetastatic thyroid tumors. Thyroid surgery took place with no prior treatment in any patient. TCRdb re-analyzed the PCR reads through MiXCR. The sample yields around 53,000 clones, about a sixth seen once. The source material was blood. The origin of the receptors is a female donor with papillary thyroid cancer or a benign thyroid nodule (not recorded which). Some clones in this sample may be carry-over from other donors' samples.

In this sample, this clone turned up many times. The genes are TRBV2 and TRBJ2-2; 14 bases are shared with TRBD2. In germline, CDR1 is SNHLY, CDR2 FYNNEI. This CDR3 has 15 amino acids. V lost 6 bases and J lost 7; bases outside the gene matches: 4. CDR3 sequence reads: CASRGTSGRIGELFF. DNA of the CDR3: TGTGCCAGCAGGGGGACTAGCGGGAGAATCGGGGAGCTGTTTTTT.

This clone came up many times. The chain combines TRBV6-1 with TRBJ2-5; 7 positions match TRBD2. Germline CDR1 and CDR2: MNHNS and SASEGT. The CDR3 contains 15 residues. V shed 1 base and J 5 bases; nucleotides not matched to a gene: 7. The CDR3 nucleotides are TGTGCCAGCAGTGAAGAGGCGGGAGACGTGGAGACCCAGTACTTC. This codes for CASSEEAGDVETQYF.

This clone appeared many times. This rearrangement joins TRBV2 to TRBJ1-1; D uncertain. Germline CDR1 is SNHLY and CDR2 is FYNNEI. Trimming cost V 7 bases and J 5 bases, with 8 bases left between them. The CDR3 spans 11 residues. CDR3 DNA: TGTGCCAGCACTTTGGATACTGAAGCTTTCTTT. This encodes CASTLDTEAFF. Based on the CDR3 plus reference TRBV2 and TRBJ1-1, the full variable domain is EPEVTQTPSHQVTQMGQEVILRCVPISNHLYFYWYRQILGQKVEFLVSFYNNEISEKSEIFDDQFSVERPDGSNFTLKIRSTKLEDSAMYFCASTLDTEAFFGQGTRLTVV.

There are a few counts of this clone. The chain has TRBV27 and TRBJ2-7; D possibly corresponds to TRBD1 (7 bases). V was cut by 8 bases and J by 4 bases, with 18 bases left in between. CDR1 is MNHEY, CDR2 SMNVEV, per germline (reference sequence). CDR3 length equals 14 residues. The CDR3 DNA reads TGTGCCAGCGCGGAGGGGACAGATGTTTACGAGCAGTACTTC. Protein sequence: CASAEGTDVYEQYF.

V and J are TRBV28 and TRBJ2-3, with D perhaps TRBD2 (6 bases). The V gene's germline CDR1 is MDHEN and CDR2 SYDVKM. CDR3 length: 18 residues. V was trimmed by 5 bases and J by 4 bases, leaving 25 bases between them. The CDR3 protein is CASSVCVADSRAADTQYF. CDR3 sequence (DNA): TGTGCCAGCAGTGTTTGTGTAGCGGATTCCCGGGCTGCAGATACGCAGTATTTT.

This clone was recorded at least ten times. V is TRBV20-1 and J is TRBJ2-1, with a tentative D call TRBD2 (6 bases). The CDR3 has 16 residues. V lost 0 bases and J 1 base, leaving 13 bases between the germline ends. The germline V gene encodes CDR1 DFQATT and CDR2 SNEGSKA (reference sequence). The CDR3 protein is CSAREDVAASYNEQFF. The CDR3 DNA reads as TGCAGTGCTAGAGAGGACGTAGCGGCTTCCTACAATGAGCAGTTCTTC.

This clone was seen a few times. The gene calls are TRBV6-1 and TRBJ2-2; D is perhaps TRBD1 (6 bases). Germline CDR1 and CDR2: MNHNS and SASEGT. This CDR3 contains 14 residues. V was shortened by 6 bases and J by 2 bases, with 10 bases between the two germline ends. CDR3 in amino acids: CASRDSPNTGELFF. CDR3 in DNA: TGTGCCAGCAGGGACAGCCCCAACACCGGGGAGCTGTTTTTT.

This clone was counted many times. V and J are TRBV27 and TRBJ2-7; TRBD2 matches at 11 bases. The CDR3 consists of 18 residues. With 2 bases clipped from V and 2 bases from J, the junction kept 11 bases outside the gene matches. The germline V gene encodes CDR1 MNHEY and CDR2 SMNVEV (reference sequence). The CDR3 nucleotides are TGTGCCAGCAGTTTACAGGCACCTAGACTAGCGGGGACCTACGAGCAGTACTTC. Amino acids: CASSLQAPRLAGTYEQYF.

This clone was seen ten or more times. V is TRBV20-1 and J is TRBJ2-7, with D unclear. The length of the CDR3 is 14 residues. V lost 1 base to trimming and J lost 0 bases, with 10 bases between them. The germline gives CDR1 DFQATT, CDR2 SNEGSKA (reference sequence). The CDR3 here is CSARGAVSSYEQYF. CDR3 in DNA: TGCAGTGCTAGAGGGGCAGTGAGCTCCTACGAGCAGTACTTC.

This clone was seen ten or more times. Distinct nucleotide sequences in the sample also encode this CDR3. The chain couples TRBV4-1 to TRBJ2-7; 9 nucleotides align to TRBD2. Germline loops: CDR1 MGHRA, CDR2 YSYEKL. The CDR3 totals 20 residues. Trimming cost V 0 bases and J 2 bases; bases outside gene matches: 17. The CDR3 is CASSQDFAPGLAIRTYEQYF. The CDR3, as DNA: TGCGCCAGCAGCCAAGATTTCGCCCCGGGACTAGCCATAAGAACCTACGAGCAGTACTTC.

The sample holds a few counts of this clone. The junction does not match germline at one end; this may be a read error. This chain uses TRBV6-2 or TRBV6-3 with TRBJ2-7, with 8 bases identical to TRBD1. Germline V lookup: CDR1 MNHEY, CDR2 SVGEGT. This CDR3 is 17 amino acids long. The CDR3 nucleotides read TGTGCCAGCAGTTACCGGAGGACAGGGTATGTGGGCTACGAGCATTACTTC. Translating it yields CASSYRRTGYVGYEHYF.

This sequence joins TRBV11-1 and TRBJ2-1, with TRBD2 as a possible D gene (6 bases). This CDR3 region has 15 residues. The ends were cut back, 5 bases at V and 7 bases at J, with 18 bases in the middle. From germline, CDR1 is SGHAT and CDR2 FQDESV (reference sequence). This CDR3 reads CASSPSRGVWNEQFF. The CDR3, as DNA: TGTGCCAGCAGCCCGTCCCGCGGGGTGTGGAATGAGCAGTTCTTC.

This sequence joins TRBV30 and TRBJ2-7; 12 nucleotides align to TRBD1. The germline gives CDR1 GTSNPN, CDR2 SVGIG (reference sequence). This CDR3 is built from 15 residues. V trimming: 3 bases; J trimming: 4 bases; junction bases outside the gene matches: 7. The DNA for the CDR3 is TGTGCCTGGAGGACTCCGGGACAGGGGGCATACGAGCAGTACTTC. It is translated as CAWRTPGQGAYEQYF. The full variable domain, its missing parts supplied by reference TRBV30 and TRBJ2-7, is SQTIHQWPATLVQPVGSPLSLECTVEGTSNPNLYWYRQAAGRGLQLLFYSVGIGQISSEVPQNLSASRPQDRQFILSSKKLLLSDSGFYLCAWRTPGQGAYEQYFGPGTRLTVT.

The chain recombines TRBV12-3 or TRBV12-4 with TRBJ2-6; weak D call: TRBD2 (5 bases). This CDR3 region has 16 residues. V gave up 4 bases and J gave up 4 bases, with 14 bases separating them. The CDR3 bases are TGTGCCAGCAGTTCATCGGGAAAAGCGGGGGCCAACGTCCTGACTTTC. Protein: CASSSSGKAGANVLTF.

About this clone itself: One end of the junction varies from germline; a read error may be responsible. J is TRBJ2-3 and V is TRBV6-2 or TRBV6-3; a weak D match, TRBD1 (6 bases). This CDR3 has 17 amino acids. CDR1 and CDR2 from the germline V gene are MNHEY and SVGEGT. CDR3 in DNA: TGTGCCAGCATTTACTCGAGTCCTCATACAGGGTCAGATACGCAGTATTTT. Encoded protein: CASIYSSPHTGSDTQYF.

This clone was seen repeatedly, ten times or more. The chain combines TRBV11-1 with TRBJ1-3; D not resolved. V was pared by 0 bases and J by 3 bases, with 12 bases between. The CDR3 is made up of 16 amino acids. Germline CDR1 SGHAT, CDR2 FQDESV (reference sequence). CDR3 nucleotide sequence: TGTGCCAGCAGCTTAGCGCCCGCGGACCTTGGAAACACCATATATTTT. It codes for CASSLAPADLGNTIYF.

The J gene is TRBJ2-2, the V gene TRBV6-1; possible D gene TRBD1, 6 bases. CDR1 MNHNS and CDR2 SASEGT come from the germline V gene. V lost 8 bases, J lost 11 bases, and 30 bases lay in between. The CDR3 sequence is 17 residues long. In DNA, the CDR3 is TGTGCCAGCGCAGGGGCCCCCGGGACAAAAGGCATCGGTGAGCTGTTTTTT. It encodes CASAGAPGTKGIGELFF.

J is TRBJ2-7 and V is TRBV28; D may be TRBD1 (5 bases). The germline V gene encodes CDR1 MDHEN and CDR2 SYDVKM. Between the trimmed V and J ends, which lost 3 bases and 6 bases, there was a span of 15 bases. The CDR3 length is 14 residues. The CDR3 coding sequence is TGTGCCAGCAGTTTTGTGGGCAGGGTCCGCGAGCAGTACTTC. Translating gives CASSFVGRVREQYF.

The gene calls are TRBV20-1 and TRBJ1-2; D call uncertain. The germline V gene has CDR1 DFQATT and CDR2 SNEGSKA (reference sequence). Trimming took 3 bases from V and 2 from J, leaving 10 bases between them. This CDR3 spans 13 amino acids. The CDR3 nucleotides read TGCAGTGCTAGGGTGACGGTGAACTATGGCTACACCTTC. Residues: CSARVTVNYGYTF.

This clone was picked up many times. In nucleotides, the CDR3 is TGTGCCAGCAGTTTGGCGTCTGAAGCTTTCTTT. Translation: CASSLASEAFF. This chain joins TRBV28 and TRBJ1-1; D is unresolved. CDR3 length: 11 residues. Germline CDR1 is MDHEN and CDR2 is SYDVKM. V gave up 3 bases and J gave up 6 bases, with 5 bases separating them.

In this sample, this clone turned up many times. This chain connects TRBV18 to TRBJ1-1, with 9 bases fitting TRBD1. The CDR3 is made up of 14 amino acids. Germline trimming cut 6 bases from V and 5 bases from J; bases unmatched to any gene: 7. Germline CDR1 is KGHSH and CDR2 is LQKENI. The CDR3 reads CASSPGQGKTEAFF. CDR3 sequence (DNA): TGTGCCAGCTCCCCGGGACAGGGTAAAACTGAAGCTTTCTTT.

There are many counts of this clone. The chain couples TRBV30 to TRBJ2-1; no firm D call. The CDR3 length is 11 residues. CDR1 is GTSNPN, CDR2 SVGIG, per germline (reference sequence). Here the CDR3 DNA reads TGTGCTTCAGGCCGGGCTAATGAGCAGTTCTTC. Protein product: CASGRANEQFF.

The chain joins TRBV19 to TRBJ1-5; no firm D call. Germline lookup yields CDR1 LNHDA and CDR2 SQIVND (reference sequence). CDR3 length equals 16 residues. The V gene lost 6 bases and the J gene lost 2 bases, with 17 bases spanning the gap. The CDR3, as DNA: TGTGCCAGTAGAAAACCAGGCAAAGTGGGCAATCAGCCCCAGCATTTT. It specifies CASRKPGKVGNQPQHF.

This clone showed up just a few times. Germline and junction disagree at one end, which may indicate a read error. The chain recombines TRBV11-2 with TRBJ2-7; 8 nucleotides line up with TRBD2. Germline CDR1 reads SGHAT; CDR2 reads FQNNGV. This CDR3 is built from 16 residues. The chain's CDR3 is CASISRGGHFRYDQYF. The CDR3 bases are TGTGCCAGCATCTCTCGGGGGGGACATTTCCGTTACGATCAGTACTTC.

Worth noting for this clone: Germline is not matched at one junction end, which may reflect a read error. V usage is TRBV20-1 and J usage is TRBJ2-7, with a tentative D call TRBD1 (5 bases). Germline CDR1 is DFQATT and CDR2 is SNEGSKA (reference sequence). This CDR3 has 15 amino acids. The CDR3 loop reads CSAARGHDGPYEHYF. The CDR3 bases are TGCAGTGCCGCTCGAGGACATGACGGTCCCTACGAGCACTACTTC.

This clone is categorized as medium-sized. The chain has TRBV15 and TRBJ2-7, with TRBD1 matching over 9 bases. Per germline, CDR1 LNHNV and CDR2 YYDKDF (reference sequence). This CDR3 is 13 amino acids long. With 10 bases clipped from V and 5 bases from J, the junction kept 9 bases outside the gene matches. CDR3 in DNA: TGTGCCAGTCAGGACAGGGGTCAAGACGAGCAGTACTTC. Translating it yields CASQDRGQDEQYF.

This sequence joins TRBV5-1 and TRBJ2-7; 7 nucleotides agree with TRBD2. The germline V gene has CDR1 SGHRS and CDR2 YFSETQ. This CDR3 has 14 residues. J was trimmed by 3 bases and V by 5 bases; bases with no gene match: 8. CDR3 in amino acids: CASRDQAGDYEQYF. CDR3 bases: TGCGCCAGCAGAGATCAGGCGGGAGACTACGAGCAGTACTTC.

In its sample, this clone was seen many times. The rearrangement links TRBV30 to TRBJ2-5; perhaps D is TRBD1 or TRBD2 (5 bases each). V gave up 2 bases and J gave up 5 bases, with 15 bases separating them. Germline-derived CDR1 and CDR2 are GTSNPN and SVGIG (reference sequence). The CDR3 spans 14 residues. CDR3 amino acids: CAWSIGTDLETQYF. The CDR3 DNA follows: TGTGCCTGGAGTATAGGGACGGATCTGGAGACCCAGTACTTC.

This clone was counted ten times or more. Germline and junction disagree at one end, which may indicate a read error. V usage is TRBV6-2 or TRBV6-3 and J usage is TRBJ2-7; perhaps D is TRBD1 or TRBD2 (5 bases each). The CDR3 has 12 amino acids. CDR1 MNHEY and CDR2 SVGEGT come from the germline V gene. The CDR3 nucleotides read TGTGCCAGCCGGACCGGGACCTCGAAAAATACCTTC. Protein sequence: CASRTGTSKNTF.

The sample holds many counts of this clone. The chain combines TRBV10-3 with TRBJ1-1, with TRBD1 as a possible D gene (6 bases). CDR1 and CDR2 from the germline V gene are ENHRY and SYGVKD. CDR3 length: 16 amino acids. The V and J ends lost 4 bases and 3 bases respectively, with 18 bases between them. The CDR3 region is CAISGTGGEVYTEAFF. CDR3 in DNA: TGTGCCATCAGTGGTACTGGGGGCGAGGTCTACACTGAAGCTTTCTTT.